The 9 T cell receptor beta chains in this list originate from one sample, sequenced in a study of identical twins. TCRdb passed the 5' RACE reads through MiXCR, listing each CDR3 protein once. The sample includes 550,000 to 800,000 distinct CDR3 sequences, just over 7% of them seen just once. These data also featured in a second study, about yellow fever vaccine responses in identical twins.

The sample comprised PBMCs. The origin of the receptors is a woman younger than 30 in good health.

There are a few counts of this clonotype. The chain has TRBV4-1 and TRBJ2-3; tentative D call: TRBD1 (6 bases). The CDR3 covers 18 residues. Deletions cut 0 bases from V and 1 base from J, with 17 bases between. The germline gives CDR1 MGHRA, CDR2 YSYEKL. The CDR3 loop reads CASSQEVTGSAGTDTQYF. The CDR3 nucleotides read TGCGCCAGCAGCCAAGAGGTGACAGGCTCTGCAGGCACAGATACGCAGTATTTT.

This clonotype was recorded many times. The chain is built from TRBV10-3 and TRBJ2-7, with 9 bases lining up with TRBD2. This CDR3 region has 15 residues. Losses at the gene ends were 4 bases for V and 5 bases for J; bases not matched to a gene: 9. The V gene's germline CDR1 is ENHRY and CDR2 SYGVKD. DNA for the CDR3: TGTGCCATCAGTGCACGTAGCGGGAGACCCAACGAGCAGTACTTC. Protein sequence: CAISARSGRPNEQYF.

Only a few counts were recorded for this clonotype. The rearrangement uses TRBV13 and TRBJ2-5, with 8 bases that match TRBD2. Unmatched junction bases numbered 10, after V lost 5 bases and J lost 2 bases. The CDR3 loop spans 16 amino acids. Per germline, CDR1 PRHDT and CDR2 FYEKMQ (reference sequence). Here the CDR3 reads CASSEGSGSWQETQYF. The CDR3, as DNA: TGTGCCAGCAGCGAGGGGAGCGGGAGTTGGCAAGAGACCCAGTACTTC. Full variable domain (remainder filled in from reference TRBV13 and TRBJ2-5): AAGVIQSPRHLIKEKRETATLKCYPIPRHDTVYWYQQGPGQDPQFLISFYEKMQSDKGSIPDRFSAQQFSDYHSELNMSSLELGDSALYFCASSEGSGSWQETQYFGPGTRLLVL.

This clonotype showed up many times. V is TRBV2 and J is TRBJ1-1; D gene unclear. The CDR3 covers 14 residues. V lost 10 bases, J lost 0 bases, and 15 bases lay in between. Germline CDR1 SNHLY, CDR2 FYNNEI. The CDR3 loop reads CATTSGPMNTEAFF. As DNA, the CDR3 is TGTGCCACCACCTCAGGCCCGATGAACACTGAAGCTTTCTTT.

In this sample, this clonotype turned up many times. The V call is TRBV12-3 or TRBV12-4, the J call TRBJ1-2; D remains ambiguous. The CDR3 consists of 11 residues. V was trimmed by 5 bases and J by 6 bases, leaving 7 bases between them. CDR3 in DNA: TGTGCCAGCAGTGCCAACAATGGCTACACCTTC. Residues: CASSANNGYTF.

This clonotype was detected a few times. J is TRBJ2-3 and V is TRBV4-1; 8 bases are shared with TRBD1. Germline trimming cut 5 bases from V and 4 bases from J; bases unmatched to any gene: 8. Looked up from germline, CDR1 is MGHRA and CDR2 is YSYEKL. The CDR3 is 15 amino acids. CDR3 in DNA: TGCGCCAGCAGCGAGGGACAGGCATTCGCAGATACGCAGTATTTT. As protein: CASSEGQAFADTQYF.

The chain has TRBV4-2 and TRBJ2-3, with a weak D call TRBD2 (6 bases). CDR1 is LGHNA, CDR2 YNFKEQ, per germline. The CDR3 loop spans 15 amino acids. Between the trimmed V and J ends, which lost 1 base and 0 bases, there was a span of 8 bases. The CDR3 coding sequence is TGTGCCAGCAGCCAAGTAGCGGCGAGCACAGATACGCAGTATTTT. Translation: CASSQVAASTDTQYF.

This clonotype was seen ten or more times. This chain connects TRBV4-2 to TRBJ1-1; no clear D. The CDR3 contains 14 residues. V was trimmed by 1 base and J by 8 bases, leaving 14 bases between them. Germline V CDR1 and CDR2: LGHNA, YNFKEQ. Here the CDR3 reads CASSQGVAATEAFF. The CDR3 nucleotides are TGTGCCAGCAGCCAAGGTGTGGCGGCCACGGAAGCTTTCTTT.

The table lists this clonotype with many counts. The chain is built from TRBV29-1 and TRBJ1-1; no firm D call. The V end was cut by 4 bases, the J end by 0 bases, with 9 bases between. The length of the CDR3 is 13 residues. CDR1 and CDR2 (germline): SQVTM, ANQGSEA. The CDR3 DNA reads as TGCAGCGTTGGAGGGTACTTGAACACTGAAGCTTTCTTT. It is translated as CSVGGYLNTEAFF.